The rows below give T cell receptor beta chains drawn from one sample of a study of blood T cell repertoires in COVID-19. Libraries were prepared by immunoSEQ multiplex PCR; TCRdb keeps only in-frame clonotypes and omits some of them. The repertoire consists of approximately 500,000 clones, with over 75% occurring once and the leading ten covering approximately 1.8%. Material for sequencing was PBMCs or T cells enriched from blood (not recorded which). The receptors here all came from a woman aged 40 to 50 who had recovered from COVID-19. CDR3s include the opening cysteine and the closing phenylalanine or tryptophan. The D gene is left open where the match is weak. Clone sizes are given selectively: once, few, many, or a class where the clone is expanded.

j_gene,d_gene,v_gene,abundance,CDR3aa,CDR3nt
TRBJ2-7,NA,TRBV9,NA,CASSDPKSPYEQYF,TGTGCCAGCAGCGATCCTAAGAGCCCCTACGAGCAGTACTTC
TRBJ2-1,TRBD1,TRBV5-5,NA,CASSFRQGLENEQFF,TGTGCCAGCAGCTTTAGACAGGGTCTTGAGAATGAGCAGTTCTTC
TRBJ2-3,NA,TRBV27,NA,CATTGSGDTDTQYF,TGTGCCACCACGGGGAGCGGTGACACAGATACGCAGTATTTT
TRBJ1-3,NA,TRBV15,NA,CATSRTAGAGNTIYF,TGTGCCACCTCACGCACAGCGGGAGCTGGAAACACCATATATTTT
TRBJ2-1,TRBD1,TRBV24-1,once,CATSEVTGDYNEQFF,TGTGCCACCAGTGAAGTGACAGGGGATTACAATGAGCAGTTCTTC
TRBJ1-1,NA,TRBV18,NA,CASSPQSLTGEANTEAFF,TGTGCCAGCTCCCCCCAGTCCCTGACAGGCGAGGCGAACACTGAAGCTTTCTTT
TRBJ2-2,NA,TRBV7-9,NA,CASSLDIGELFF,TGTGCCAGCAGCTTAGATATCGGGGAGCTGTTTTTT
TRBJ2-3,NA,TRBV4-3,NA,CASSQDIALAVLDTQYF,TGCGCCAGCAGCCAAGATATTGCACTAGCTGTTTTGGATACGCAGTATTTT
TRBJ1-1,TRBD1,TRBV19,NA,CASSRTGEVGTEAFF,TGTGCCAGTAGTCGGACAGGGGAAGTGGGCACTGAAGCTTTCTTT
TRBJ2-1,TRBD1,TRBV10-1,NA,CASSESTGASLNEQFF,TGCGCCAGCAGTGAGTCAACAGGGGCTTCCTTGAATGAGCAGTTCTTC
TRBJ2-5,TRBD1,TRBV27,NA,CASSARDRETQYF,TGTGCCAGCAGTGCCCGGGACAGAGAGACCCAGTACTTC
TRBJ2-5,NA,TRBV5-1,NA,CASGQSYQETQYF,TGCGCCAGTGGACAGAGCTACCAAGAGACCCAGTACTTC
TRBJ2-7,TRBD1,TRBV5-8,NA,CASSLTPGQPFEQYF,TGTGCCAGCAGCTTGACGCCGGGACAGCCTTTCGAGCAGTACTTC
TRBJ2-1,NA,TRBV7-2,NA,CASSRQGSYNEQFF,TGTGCCAGCAGCAGGCAGGGGTCCTACAATGAGCAGTTCTTC
TRBJ2-1,TRBD2,TRBV11-3,NA,CASSSQGLAGEDEQFF,TGTGCCAGCAGCTCCCAGGGACTAGCGGGAGAGGATGAGCAGTTCTTC
TRBJ2-7,NA,TRBV7-6,NA,CASSPGRIYEQYF,TGTGCCAGCAGCCCAGGGCGAATCTACGAGCAGTACTTC
TRBJ2-7,NA,TRBV24-1,NA,CATSDRLGDEQYF,TGTGCCACCAGTGACCGACTAGGGGACGAGCAGTACTTC
TRBJ2-7,TRBD1,TRBV5-4,NA,CASSSRQGANHEQYF,TGTGCCAGCAGCTCAAGACAGGGGGCAAATCACGAGCAGTACTTC
TRBJ2-3,NA,TRBV20-1,NA,CSASAGFTDTQYF,TGCAGTGCTAGTGCGGGATTCACAGATACGCAGTATTTT
TRBJ1-5,NA,TRBV7-2,NA,CASSLDNQNQPQHF,TGTGCCAGCAGCTTAGACAATCAGAATCAGCCCCAGCATTTT
TRBJ2-1,NA,TRBV11-3,NA,CASSGRGAEYNEQFF,TGTGCCAGCAGCGGTCGGGGGGCGGAGTACAATGAGCAGTTCTTC
TRBJ2-7,NA,TRBV20-1,NA,CSAKERATQYF,TGCAGTGCTAAAGAGAGGGCTACGCAGTACTTC
TRBJ2-1,TRBD2,TRBV6-5,NA,CASSRGLADNEQFF,TGTGCCAGCAGTAGGGGACTAGCGGACAATGAGCAGTTCTTC
TRBJ1-3,NA,TRBV21-1,NA,CASSYDLGLPGNTIYF,TGTGCCAGCAGCTACGACTTGGGGCTGCCCGGAAACACCATATATTTT